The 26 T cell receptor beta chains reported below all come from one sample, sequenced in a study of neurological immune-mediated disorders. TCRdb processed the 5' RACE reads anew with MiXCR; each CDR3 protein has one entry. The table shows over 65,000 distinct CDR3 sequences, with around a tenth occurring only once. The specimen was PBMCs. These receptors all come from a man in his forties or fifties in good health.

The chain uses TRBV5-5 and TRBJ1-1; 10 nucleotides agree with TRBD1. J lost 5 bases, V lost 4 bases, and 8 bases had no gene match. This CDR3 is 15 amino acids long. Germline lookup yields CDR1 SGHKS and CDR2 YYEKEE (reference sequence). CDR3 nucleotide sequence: TGTGCCAGCAGCGTGACAGGGGGCCGGGAGACTGAAGCTTTCTTT. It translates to CASSVTGGRETEAFF.

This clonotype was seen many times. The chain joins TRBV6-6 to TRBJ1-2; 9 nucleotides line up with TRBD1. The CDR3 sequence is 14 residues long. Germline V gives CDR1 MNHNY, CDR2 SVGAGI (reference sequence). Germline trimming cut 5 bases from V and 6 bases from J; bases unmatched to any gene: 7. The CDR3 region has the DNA TGTGCCAGCAGTACGGGACAGGGCTCGAATGGCTACACCTTC. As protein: CASSTGQGSNGYTF.

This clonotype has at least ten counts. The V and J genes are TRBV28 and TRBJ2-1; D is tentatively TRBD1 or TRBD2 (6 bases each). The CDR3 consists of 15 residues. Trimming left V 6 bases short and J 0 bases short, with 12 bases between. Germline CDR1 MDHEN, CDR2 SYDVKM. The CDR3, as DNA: TGTGCCAGCAGGATAGGGGGGAGCTCCTACAATGAGCAGTTCTTC. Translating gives CASRIGGSSYNEQFF.

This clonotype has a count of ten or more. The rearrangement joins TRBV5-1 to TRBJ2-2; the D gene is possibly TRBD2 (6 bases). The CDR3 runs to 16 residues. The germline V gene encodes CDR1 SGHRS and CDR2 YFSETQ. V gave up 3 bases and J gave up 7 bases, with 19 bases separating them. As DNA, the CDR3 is TGCGCCAGCAGCTCAGGAGGGACCGCCGAACTCGGGGAGCTGTTTTTT. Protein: CASSSGGTAELGELFF.

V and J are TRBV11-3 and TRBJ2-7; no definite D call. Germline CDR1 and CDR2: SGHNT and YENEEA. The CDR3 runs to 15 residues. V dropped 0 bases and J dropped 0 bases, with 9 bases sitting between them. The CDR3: CASSLERSSSYEQYF. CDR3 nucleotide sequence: TGTGCCAGCAGCTTAGAACGCAGTTCCTCCTACGAGCAGTACTTC.

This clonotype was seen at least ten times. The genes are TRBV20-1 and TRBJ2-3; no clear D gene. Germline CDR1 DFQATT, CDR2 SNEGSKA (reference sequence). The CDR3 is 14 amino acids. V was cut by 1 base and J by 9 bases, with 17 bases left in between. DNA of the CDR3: TGCAGTGCTAGAGGTTGGGAAAGCCCCACCACGCAGTATTTT. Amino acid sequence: CSARGWESPTTQYF.

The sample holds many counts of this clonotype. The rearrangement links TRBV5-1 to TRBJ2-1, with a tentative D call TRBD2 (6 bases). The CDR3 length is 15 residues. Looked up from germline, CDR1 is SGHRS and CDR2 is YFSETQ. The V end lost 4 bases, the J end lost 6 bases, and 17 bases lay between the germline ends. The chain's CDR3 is CASSPRDLSFNEQFF. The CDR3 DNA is TGCGCCAGCAGCCCCCGGGACTTATCGTTCAATGAGCAGTTCTTC.

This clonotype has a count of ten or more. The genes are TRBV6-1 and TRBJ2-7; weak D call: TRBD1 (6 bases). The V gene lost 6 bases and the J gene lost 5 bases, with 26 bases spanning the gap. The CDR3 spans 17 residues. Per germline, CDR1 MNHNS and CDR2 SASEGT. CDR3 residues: CASRPSRGGLYSHEQYF. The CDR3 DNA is TGTGCCAGCAGACCCAGCCGTGGGGGCCTCTATAGCCACGAGCAGTACTTC.

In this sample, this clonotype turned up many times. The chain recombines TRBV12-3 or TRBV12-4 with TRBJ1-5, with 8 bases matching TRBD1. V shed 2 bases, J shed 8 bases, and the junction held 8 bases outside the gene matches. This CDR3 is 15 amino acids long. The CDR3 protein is CASSLLGQASEPQHF. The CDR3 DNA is TGTGCCAGCAGTTTATTGGGACAGGCCTCGGAGCCCCAGCATTTT.

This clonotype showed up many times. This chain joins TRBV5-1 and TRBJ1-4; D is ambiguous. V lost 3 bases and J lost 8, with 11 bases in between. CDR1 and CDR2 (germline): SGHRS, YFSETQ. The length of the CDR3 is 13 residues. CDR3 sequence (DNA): TGCGCCAGCAGCTCGAGGGCGGACGAAAAACTGTTTTTT. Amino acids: CASSSRADEKLFF.

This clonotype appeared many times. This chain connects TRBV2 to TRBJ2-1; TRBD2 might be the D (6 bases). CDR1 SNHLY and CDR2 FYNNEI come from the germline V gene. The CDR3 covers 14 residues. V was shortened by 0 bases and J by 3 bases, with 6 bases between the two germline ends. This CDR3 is CASSEASGYNEQFF. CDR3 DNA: TGTGCCAGCAGTGAAGCTAGCGGCTACAATGAGCAGTTCTTC. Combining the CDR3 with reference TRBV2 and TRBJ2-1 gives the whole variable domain EPEVTQTPSHQVTQMGQEVILRCVPISNHLYFYWYRQILGQKVEFLVSFYNNEISEKSEIFDDQFSVERPDGSNFTLKIRSTKLEDSAMYFCASSEASGYNEQFFGPGTRLTVL.

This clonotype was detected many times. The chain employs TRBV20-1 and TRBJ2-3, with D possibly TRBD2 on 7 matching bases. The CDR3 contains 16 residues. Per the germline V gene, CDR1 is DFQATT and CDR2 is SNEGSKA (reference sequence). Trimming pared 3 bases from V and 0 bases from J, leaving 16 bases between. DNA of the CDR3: TGCAGTGCTAGGCTCCGTGGCGGGGGCAGCACAGATACGCAGTATTTT. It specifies CSARLRGGGSTDTQYF.

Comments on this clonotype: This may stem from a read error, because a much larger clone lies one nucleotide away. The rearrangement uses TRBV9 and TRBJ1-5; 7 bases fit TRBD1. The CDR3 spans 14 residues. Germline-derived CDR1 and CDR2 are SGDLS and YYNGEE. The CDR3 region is CSSSATGSNQPQHF. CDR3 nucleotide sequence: TGTTCCAGCAGCGCGACAGGGAGCAATCAGCCCCAGCATTTT.

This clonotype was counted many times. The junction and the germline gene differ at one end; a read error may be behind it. CDR3 in amino acids: CASSQDEGAGVANF. DNA for the CDR3: TGTGCCAGCAGCCAAGATGAAGGGGCAGGGGTTGCTAATTTT. The chain uses TRBV14 and TRBJ2-3; possible D gene TRBD1, 6 bases. The germline V gene has CDR1 SGHDN and CDR2 FVKESK. The length of the CDR3 is 14 residues.

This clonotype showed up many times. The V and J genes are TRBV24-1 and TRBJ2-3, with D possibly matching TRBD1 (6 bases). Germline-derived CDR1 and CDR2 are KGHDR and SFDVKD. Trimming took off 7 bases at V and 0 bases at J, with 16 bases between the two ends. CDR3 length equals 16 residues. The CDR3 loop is CATSPRTATSTDTQYF. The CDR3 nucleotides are TGTGCCACCAGCCCGAGGACAGCAACTAGCACAGATACGCAGTATTTT.

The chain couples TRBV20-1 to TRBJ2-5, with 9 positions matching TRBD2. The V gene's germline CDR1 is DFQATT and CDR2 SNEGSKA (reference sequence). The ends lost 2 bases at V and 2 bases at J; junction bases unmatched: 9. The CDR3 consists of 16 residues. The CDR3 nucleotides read TGCAGTGCTAGAATTTCTAGCGGGGTATTGCAAGAGACCCAGTACTTC. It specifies CSARISSGVLQETQYF.

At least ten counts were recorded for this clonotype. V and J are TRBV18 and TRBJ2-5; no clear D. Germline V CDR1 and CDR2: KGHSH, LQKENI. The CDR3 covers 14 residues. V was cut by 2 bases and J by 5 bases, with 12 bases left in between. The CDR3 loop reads CASSPGNGRETQYF. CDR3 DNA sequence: TGTGCCAGCTCACCAGGGAACGGACGGGAGACCCAGTACTTC. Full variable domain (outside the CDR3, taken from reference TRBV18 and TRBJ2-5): NAGVMQNPRHLVRRRGQEARLRCSPMKGHSHVYWYRQLPEEGLKFMVYLQKENIIDESGMPKERFSAEFPKEGPSILRIQQVVRGDSAAYFCASSPGNGRETQYFGPGTRLLVL.

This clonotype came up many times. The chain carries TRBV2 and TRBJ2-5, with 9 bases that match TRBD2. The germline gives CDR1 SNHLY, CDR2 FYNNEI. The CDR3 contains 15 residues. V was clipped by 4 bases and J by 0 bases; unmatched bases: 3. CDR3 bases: TGTGCCAGCAGTGCGCGGGGGGGATACCAAGAGACCCAGTACTTC. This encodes CASSARGGYQETQYF. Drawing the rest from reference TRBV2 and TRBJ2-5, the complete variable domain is EPEVTQTPSHQVTQMGQEVILRCVPISNHLYFYWYRQILGQKVEFLVSFYNNEISEKSEIFDDQFSVERPDGSNFTLKIRSTKLEDSAMYFCASSARGGYQETQYFGPGTRLLVL.

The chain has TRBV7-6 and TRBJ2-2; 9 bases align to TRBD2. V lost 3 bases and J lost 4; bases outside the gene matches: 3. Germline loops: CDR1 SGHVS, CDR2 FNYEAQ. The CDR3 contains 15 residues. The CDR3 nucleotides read TGTGCCAGCAGCTTTAGCGGGAGTCGCACCGGGGAGCTGTTTTTT. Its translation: CASSFSGSRTGELFF.

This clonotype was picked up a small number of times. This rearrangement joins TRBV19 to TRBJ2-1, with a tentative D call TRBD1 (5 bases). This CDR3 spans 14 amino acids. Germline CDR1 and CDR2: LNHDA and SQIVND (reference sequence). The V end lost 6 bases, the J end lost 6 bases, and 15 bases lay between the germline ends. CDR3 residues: CASRELGQGNEQFF. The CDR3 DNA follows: TGTGCCAGTAGGGAACTGGGGCAGGGCAATGAGCAGTTCTTC.

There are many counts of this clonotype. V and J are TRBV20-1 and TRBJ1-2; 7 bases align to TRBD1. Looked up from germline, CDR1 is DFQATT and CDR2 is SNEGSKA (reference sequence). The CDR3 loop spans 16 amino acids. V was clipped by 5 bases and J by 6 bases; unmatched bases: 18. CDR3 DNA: TGCAGTGCTTCCGTGATCAGGGGGGGCTATCAACATGGCTACACCTTC. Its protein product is CSASVIRGGYQHGYTF.

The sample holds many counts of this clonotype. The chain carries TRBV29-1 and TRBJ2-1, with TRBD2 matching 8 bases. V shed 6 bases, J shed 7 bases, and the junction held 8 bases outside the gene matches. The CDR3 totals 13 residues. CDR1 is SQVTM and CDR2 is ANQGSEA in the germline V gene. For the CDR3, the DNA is TGCAGCGTGCTTCGGGGGGGCTGGAATGAGCAGTTCTTC. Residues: CSVLRGGWNEQFF.

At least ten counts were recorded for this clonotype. The CDR3 loop reads CSARRDTYTGELFF. CDR3 DNA: TGCAGTGCTAGACGGGACACCTACACCGGGGAGCTGTTTTTT. The chain is built from TRBV20-1 and TRBJ2-2, with D perhaps matching TRBD1 (6 bases). CDR3 length: 14 residues. Germline V gives CDR1 DFQATT, CDR2 SNEGSKA (reference sequence). Trimming left V 2 bases short and J 3 bases short, with 10 bases between.

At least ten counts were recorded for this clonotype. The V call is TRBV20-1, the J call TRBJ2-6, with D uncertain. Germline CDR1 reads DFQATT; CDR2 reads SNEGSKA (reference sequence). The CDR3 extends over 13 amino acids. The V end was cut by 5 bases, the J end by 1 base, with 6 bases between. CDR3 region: CSALSSGANVLTF. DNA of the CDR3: TGCAGTGCTTTATCTTCTGGGGCCAACGTCCTGACTTTC.

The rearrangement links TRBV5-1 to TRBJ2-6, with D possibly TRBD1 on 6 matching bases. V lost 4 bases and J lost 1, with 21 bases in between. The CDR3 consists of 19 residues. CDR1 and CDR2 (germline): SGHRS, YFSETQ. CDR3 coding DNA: TGCGCCAGCAGCCCGTTCCCGACAGGCTCCCCTTCTGGGGCCAACGTCCTGACTTTC. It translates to CASSPFPTGSPSGANVLTF.

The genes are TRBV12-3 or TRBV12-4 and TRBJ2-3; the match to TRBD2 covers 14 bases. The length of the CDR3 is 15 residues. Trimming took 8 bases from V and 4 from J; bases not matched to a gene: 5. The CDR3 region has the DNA TGTGCCAGCTCAACGACTAGCGGGGGGGCAGATACGCAGTATTTT. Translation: CASSTTSGGADTQYF.